This is a list of T cell receptor beta chains from one sample in a study of CD4 and CD8 cells across lung adenocarcinoma regions. In TCRdb, the PCR reads were re-called with MiXCR into one record per CDR3 protein. The sample lists 15,000 to 20,000 distinct CDR3 sequences; around 50% were seen once. The sample taken for sequencing was CD8+ T cells from the margin of a lung tumor. The receptors derive from a male donor with lung adenocarcinoma. The CD4 and CD8 labels of this study may be unreliable. CDR3s include the opening cysteine and the closing phenylalanine or tryptophan. D genes are given only for firm matches. Clone size is given for some rows only: seen once, a few or many times, or a class if the clone is expanded.

.	TRBV6-1	TRBJ2-7	.	TGTGCCAGCAACCGGGGGTCCTACGAGCAGTACTTC	CASNRGSYEQYF
.	TRBV27	TRBJ2-4	.	TGTGCCAGCAGGGGACTTCGGAGCACCAAGATTCAGTACTTC	CASRGLRSTKIQYF
once	TRBV6-1	TRBJ2-5	.	TGTGCGGGCAGCGTGGCCCGTGACCAAGAGACCCAGTACTTC	CAGSVARDQETQYF
.	TRBV10-3	TRBJ2-2	.	TGTGCCATCAGTGGGGAAGGGGCGAGGACCGGGGAGCTGTTTTTT	CAISGEGARTGELFF
.	TRBV6-1	TRBJ2-4	TRBD2	TGTGCCAGCTCCAAGGGCGGACTAGCCACAAACACGCAGTACTTC	CASSKGGLATNTQYF
many	TRBV27	TRBJ2-1	TRBD2	TGTGCCAGCCGAGTGGGAGGGCGTTACAATGAGCAGTTCTTC	CASRVGGRYNEQFF
few	TRBV10-1	TRBJ2-1	.	TGCGCCAGCAGTGAAGGCGGACGGGATGAGCAGTTCTTC	CASSEGGRDEQFF
.	TRBV6-5	TRBJ2-3	TRBD2	TGTGCCAGCAGTTACACCAAACTAGCGGGAGCCAAGGATACGCAGTATTTC	CASSYTKLAGAKDTQYF
.	TRBV10-3	TRBJ2-7	TRBD1	TGTGCCATCAGTGAGTCGAATAGGGGACAGGGTACCTACGAGCAGTACTTC	CAISESNRGQGTYEQYF
few	TRBV6-2/TRBV6-3	TRBJ2-5	.	TGTGCCAGCAGTAGGCTTCGGACCCAAGAGACCCAGTACTTC	CASSRLRTQETQYF
few	TRBV10-2	TRBJ2-7	TRBD2	TGCGCCAGCAGAACCCCTATGGGCGGGAGGGCCTACGAGCAGTACTTC	CASRTPMGGRAYEQYF
few	TRBV6-1	TRBJ2-3	TRBD2	TGTGCCAGCAGGCTTCAGCTTAGCGGGGGGAGTGATACGCAGTATTTT	CASRLQLSGGSDTQYF
.	TRBV6-1	TRBJ2-5	.	TGTGCCAGCAGGGGGGGAGGGGGCGGAGTCACAGATACCCAGTACTTC	CASRGGGGGVTDTQYF
.	TRBV27	TRBJ2-3	TRBD1	TGTGCCAGCAGAGGGACAGGCACCGGTACGCAGTATTTT	CASRGTGTGTQYF
many	TRBV14	TRBJ2-3	.	TGTGCCAGCAGCCAAGTGGCCGGAGGTTACACAGATACGCAGTATTTT	CASSQVAGGYTDTQYF
.	TRBV6-5	TRBJ1-1	.	TGTGCCAGCAGTTACTCAGGGATGGGTGAAGCTTTCTTT	CASSYSGMGEAFF
.	TRBV11-1	TRBJ2-2	.	TGTGCCACGCGACTTGGGGCGAACACCGGGGAGCTGTTTTTT	CATRLGANTGELFF
few	TRBV3-1	TRBJ2-7	.	TGTGCCAGCAGCCGGGGGACCCAGTACGAGCAGTACTTC	CASSRGTQYEQYF
.	TRBV7-2	TRBJ2-5	TRBD2	TGTGCCAGCAGCTCCGGGACTAGGAGGGGCTCCTACAATGAGCAGTACTTC	CASSSGTRRGSYNEQYF
medium-sized	TRBV25-1	TRBJ2-5	TRBD1	TGTGCCAGCAGGGGGACAGCGAGAATTGAGCAGTACTTC	CASRGTARIEQYF
.	TRBV4-1	TRBJ2-5	.	TGCGCCAGGAGCCACGAGGGCGTGAGCCCAGAGACGCAGTATTTC	CARSHEGVSPETQYF
once	TRBV6-1	TRBJ2-5	.	TGTGGCAGCAGTGACCAGAACCCAGATACCCAGTACTTT	CGSSDQNPDTQYF
.	TRBV7-2	TRBJ2-5	.	TGTGCCAGCAGTATAGCGGTTGGGGAGACCCAGTACTTC	CASSIAVGETQYF
.	TRBV11-2	TRBJ2-1	.	TGTGCCAGCAGGTTACAGGCGAGCTCCTACAATGAGCAGTTCTTC	CASRLQASSYNEQFF
.	TRBV6-1	TRBJ2-3	TRBD2	TGTGCCACATTGGGGCGCCTAGCGGGGGGAACAGATACGCAGTACTTT	CATLGRLAGGTDTQYF
.	TRBV6-1	TRBJ2-1	.	TGTGCCAGCAGTGAAGCGCAGGGGAGGTGGAATGAGCAGTTCTTC	CASSEAQGRWNEQFF
.	TRBV6-1	TRBJ2-7	.	TGTGCCAGCAATAGTTACGAGCAGTACTTC	CASNSYEQYF
many	TRBV12-3/TRBV12-4	TRBJ1-1	.	TGTGCCAGCAGTTTGTTCGGGGGCACTGAAGCTTTCTTT	CASSLFGGTEAFF
many	TRBV6-1	TRBJ1-4	.	TGTGCCAGCAGTCCGAGGACGGCATCAACTAATGAAAAACTGTTTTTT	CASSPRTASTNEKLFF
few	TRBV5-1	TRBJ2-3	.	TGCGCCAGCAGCTTGGCACCTTTAAGGGGAGATACGCAGTATTTT	CASSLAPLRGDTQYF
.	TRBV6-5	TRBJ2-4	.	TGTGCCAGCAGTTTGGGGCAGAGAGCCAAAGACATGCAGTACTTC	CASSLGQRAKDMQYF
.	TRBV6-1	TRBJ1-1	.	TGTGCCAGCACCTCGGCGAGTTTGGCTTTCTTT	CASTSASLAFF
many	TRBV10-2	TRBJ2-1	TRBD2	TGCGCCAGCAGTGTATCTAGCGGGAGTGTCAATGAGCAGTTCTTC	CASSVSSGSVNEQFF
.	TRBV3-1	TRBJ2-4	.	TGTGCCAGCAGCCACCGGACAGTGAGTGGGAGGAACATTCAGTACTTC	CASSHRTVSGRNIQYF
many	TRBV6-1	TRBJ2-7	.	TGTGCCAGCAGTGAAGGAGGCCGGGGTGGCGAGCAGTACTTC	CASSEGGRGGEQYF
many	TRBV28	TRBJ2-5	.	TGTGCCAGCAGTTTATTGCTGGGGTCGGGGGAGACCCAGTACTTC	CASSLLLGSGETQYF
.	TRBV27	TRBJ2-3	.	TGTGTCAGCAGGGGGGGCAGGGGATGGGCAGATACGCAGTATTTT	CVSRGGRGWADTQYF
.	TRBV3-1	TRBJ2-1	.	TGTGCCAGCGGCTACGGTGAGCAGTTCTTC	CASGYGEQFF
large	TRBV6-5	TRBJ2-5	.	TGTGCCAGTGGAGTGGGCCTAGAGGCGCGAGAGACCCAGTACTTC	CASGVGLEARETQYF
many	TRBV27	TRBJ1-2	TRBD1	TGTGCCAGCCGCAGGACAGGTGATAACTATGGCTACACCTTC	CASRRTGDNYGYTF